What follows describes a single T cell receptor (beta chain). Measured with immunoSEQ multiplex PCR; TCRdb has only the in-frame clones, and not every one. The sample holds under 95,000 clones; around 87% are singletons and the top ten take roughly 5%. These data belong to a study of blood T cell repertoires in COVID-19. Across the study: Nucleic acid was either cDNA or gDNA, and it came from T cells, B-cell-depleted T cells, or PBMCs.

CDR3 length equals 13 residues. Germline V gene sequence: CDR1 MGHDK, CDR2 SYGVNS. The V gene end was trimmed by 4 bases and the J gene end by 5 bases; junction bases not matched to a gene: 4. The rearrangement links TRBV25-1 to TRBJ1-1; 7 nucleotides align to TRBD1. This sequence originates from a woman at least 80 years old with acute or convalescent COVID-19. Material for sequencing was peripheral blood. Here the CDR3 DNA reads TGTGCCAGCAGTGCACAGGGGTCGACTGAAGCTTTCTTT. Translation gives CASSAQGSTEAFF.